This TCR beta chain was recorded in a study of CD8 T cells in Susac syndrome. Germline trimming cut 2 bases from V and 0 bases from J; bases unmatched to any gene: 7. The CDR3 spans 16 residues. CDR1 DFQATT and CDR2 SNEGSKA come from the germline V gene (reference sequence). RNA amounts of roughly 0.45 to 1 ug underwent reverse transcription with random hexamers. Amplification of TCR beta CDR3 across 54 Vbeta and 13 Jbeta was performed with immunoSEQ multiplex PCR. Using its own MiXCR run on the immunoSEQ multiplex PCR reads, TCRdb lists one record per CDR3 protein. The sample has roughly 180,000 distinct CDR3 sequences; about 93% are singletons.

The chain links TRBV20-1 to TRBJ2-3; 8 bases agree with TRBD2. The sample consisted of CD4+ T cells from PBMCs. The origin of this receptor is a human donor in good health. The CDR3 DNA follows: TGCAGTGCTAGACACCGACGGGGGGGGAGCACAGATACGCAGTATTTT. Its protein product is CSARHRRGGSTDTQYF.